Presented here are 24 T cell receptor beta chains from one specimen sequenced in a study of blood T cell repertoires in COVID-19. Here immunoSEQ multiplex PCR was the method, and the copy in TCRdb shows in-frame clones only, minus some. The data show tens of thousands of clones, 70% to 90% seen once. Specimen: peripheral blood. Receptor source: a human donor in a cohort sampled during active COVID-19.

The V gene is TRBV19, the J gene TRBJ1-5, with D uncertain. CDR1 is LNHDA and CDR2 is SQIVND in the germline V gene (reference sequence). CDR3 length: 17 amino acids. CDR3 nucleotide sequence: TGTGCAACTAGACCCCTCCGACAAGGGCGGTTATGGCAGCCCCAGCATTTT. Translated, it gives CATRPLRQGRLWQPQHF.

CDR3 nucleotides: TGCGCCAGCAGCCAAGTTGACAGGGAATCCGGCGGCTACACCTTC. It encodes CASSQVDRESGGYTF. The chain combines TRBV4-1 with TRBJ1-2, with TRBD1 matching over 7 bases. This CDR3 has 15 amino acids. CDR1 is MGHRA, CDR2 YSYEKL, per germline. The V gene end was trimmed by 1 base and the J gene end by 8 bases; junction bases not matched to a gene: 10.

The J gene is TRBJ1-4, the V gene TRBV5-1; 10 positions agree with TRBD1. V lost 5 bases, J lost 6 bases, and 4 bases stayed unmatched. Per the germline V gene, CDR1 is SGHRS and CDR2 is YFSETQ. The CDR3 totals 14 residues. The CDR3 sequence is CASRTGTGDEKLFF. The DNA for the CDR3 is TGCGCCAGCAGGACCGGGACAGGGGATGAAAAACTGTTTTTT.

The genes are TRBV7-2 and TRBJ1-2; 9 nucleotides agree with TRBD1. Germline CDR1 and CDR2: SGHTA and FQGNSA. V was pared by 5 bases and J by 8 bases, with 12 bases of the junction left unmatched. The CDR3 loop spans 15 amino acids. CDR3 protein: CASSPDRGRGDGYTF. DNA of the CDR3: TGTGCCAGCAGCCCGGACAGGGGTCGGGGGGACGGCTACACCTTC.

The V gene is TRBV11-2, the J gene TRBJ2-1; unclear D gene. This CDR3 is 15 amino acids long. From germline, CDR1 is SGHAT and CDR2 FQNNGV. Trimming pared 7 bases from V and 1 base from J, leaving 14 bases between. The CDR3: CASTQDIFSYNEQFF. In nucleotides, the CDR3 is TGTGCCAGCACCCAAGACATATTTTCCTACAATGAGCAGTTCTTC.

This chain links TRBV19 with TRBJ2-7; 7 positions match TRBD1. With V trimmed by 9 bases and J by 6 bases, 8 bases remained unmatched. The CDR3 length is 12 residues. Germline lookup yields CDR1 LNHDA and CDR2 SQIVND (reference sequence). The CDR3: CASSTGMGEQYF. CDR3 nucleotides: TGTGCCAGCTCGACAGGGATGGGCGAGCAGTACTTC.

The V and J genes are TRBV19 and TRBJ1-5; 8 bases agree with TRBD1. Germline V gene data show CDR1 as LNHDA and CDR2 as SQIVND (reference sequence). CDR3 length: 15 residues. V shed 7 bases, J shed 3 bases, and the junction held 8 bases outside the gene matches. CDR3 in DNA: TGTGCCAGTAAAACAACGACAGGGGTCAATCAGCCCCAGCATTTT. Residues: CASKTTTGVNQPQHF.

The genes are TRBV24-1 and TRBJ2-1; a weak D match, TRBD1 (6 bases). CDR1 is KGHDR, CDR2 SFDVKD, per germline. The CDR3 sequence is 15 residues long. V dropped 4 bases and J dropped 6 bases, with 15 bases sitting between them. The CDR3 is CATSENRAYVNEQFF. The CDR3 nucleotides read TGTGCCACCAGTGAGAACAGGGCTTATGTCAATGAGCAGTTCTTC.

J is TRBJ2-5 and V is TRBV5-4; 7 positions match TRBD2. Trimming removed 0 bases from V and 5 bases from J; junction bases left unmatched: 7. The CDR3 extends over 15 amino acids. Germline V gene lookup returns CDR1 SGHNT and CDR2 YYREEE (reference sequence). The CDR3 protein is CASSLAGTKSETQYF. In DNA, the CDR3 is TGTGCCAGCAGCTTGGCCGGGACTAAGAGTGAGACCCAGTACTTC.

The chain couples TRBV30 to TRBJ2-2; the D gene is possibly TRBD1 (6 bases). The CDR3 length is 14 residues. In germline, CDR1 is GTSNPN, CDR2 SVGIG (reference sequence). Trimming took 2 bases from V and 4 from J, leaving 11 bases between them. The CDR3 DNA is TGTGCCTGGAGTACAGGGACAATCACCGGGGAGCTGTTTTTT. Translation: CAWSTGTITGELFF. Supplemented by reference TRBV30 and TRBJ2-2, the full variable domain reads SQTIHQWPATLVQPVGSPLSLECTVEGTSNPNLYWYRQAAGRGLQLLFYSVGIGQISSEVPQNLSASRPQDRQFILSSKKLLLSDSGFYLCAWSTGTITGELFFGEGSRLTVL.

The J gene is TRBJ2-1, the V gene TRBV5-1; 8 bases map to TRBD2. The germline V gene encodes CDR1 SGHRS and CDR2 YFSETQ. This CDR3 has 16 residues. V lost 3 bases to trimming and J lost 6 bases; unmatched junction nucleotides: 11. The CDR3 loop is CASSWASGRVSNEQFF. In DNA, the CDR3 is TGCGCCAGCAGCTGGGCGAGCGGGAGAGTGAGCAATGAGCAGTTCTTC.

The chain is built from TRBV6-2 or TRBV6-3 and TRBJ2-5, with 11 bases lining up with TRBD2. J was trimmed by 5 bases and V by 6 bases; bases with no gene match: 14. Per the germline V gene, CDR1 is MNHEY and CDR2 is SVGEGT. The CDR3 spans 17 residues. The CDR3 DNA sequence: TGTGCCAGCAGCCGGGCGTTTAGCGGGGGGGCCGTTGAGACCCAGTACTTC. Translating gives CASSRAFSGGAVETQYF.

The rearrangement links TRBV11-2 to TRBJ2-7; 7 nucleotides agree with TRBD1. The length of the CDR3 is 13 residues. Germline values: CDR1 SGHAT, CDR2 FQNNGV. Germline trimming cut 5 bases from V and 5 bases from J; bases unmatched to any gene: 6. The CDR3 loop is CASSVQGKDEQYF. The CDR3 bases are TGTGCCAGCAGCGTACAGGGGAAAGACGAGCAGTACTTC.

This clone was detected once. This chain connects TRBV3-1 (or the pseudogene TRBV3-2) to TRBJ2-1; TRBD1 aligns across 9 bases. CDR1 is LGHDT and CDR2 is YNNKEL in the germline V gene (reference sequence). V shed 4 bases, J shed 5 bases, and the junction held 6 bases outside the gene matches. This CDR3 contains 15 residues. The CDR3 DNA follows: TGTGCCAGCAGCCTCGGGACAGGGAGTCACAATGAGCAGTTCTTC. It codes for CASSLGTGSHNEQFF.

The chain links TRBV12-3 or TRBV12-4 to TRBJ1-6; a possible D gene is TRBD1 (5 bases). This CDR3 is 13 amino acids long. Between the trimmed V and J ends, which lost 7 bases and 9 bases, there was a span of 13 bases. In DNA, the CDR3 is TGTGCCAGCACCCCTGGGGCCGGTTCACCCCTCCACTTT. Its translation: CASTPGAGSPLHF.

This chain links TRBV7-9 with TRBJ2-7; 7 positions match TRBD2. Per the germline V gene, CDR1 is SEHNR and CDR2 is FQNEAQ (reference sequence). This CDR3 has 14 amino acids. With V trimmed by 7 bases and J by 2 bases, 8 bases remained unmatched. The CDR3 sequence: CASTRAGETYEQYF. The CDR3 DNA sequence: TGTGCCAGCACGAGGGCGGGAGAGACCTACGAGCAGTACTTC.

J is TRBJ2-7 and V is TRBV2; TRBD2 might be the D (6 bases). V lost 8 bases to trimming and J lost 5 bases, with 19 bases between them. CDR1 is SNHLY and CDR2 is FYNNEI in the germline V gene. This CDR3 region has 14 residues. This CDR3 is CASGGVSGLDEQYF. In nucleotides, the CDR3 is TGTGCCAGCGGAGGGGTCTCGGGGCTGGACGAGCAGTACTTC. Filled out from reference TRBV2 and TRBJ2-7, the complete variable domain reads EPEVTQTPSHQVTQMGQEVILRCVPISNHLYFYWYRQILGQKVEFLVSFYNNEISEKSEIFDDQFSVERPDGSNFTLKIRSTKLEDSAMYFCASGGVSGLDEQYFGPGTRLTVT.

The V call is TRBV29-1, the J call TRBJ2-7; 9 positions match TRBD1. The CDR3 totals 13 residues. Germline loops: CDR1 SQVTM, CDR2 ANQGSEA. Losses at the gene ends were 4 bases for V and 4 bases for J; bases not matched to a gene: 5. The CDR3 bases are TGCAGCGTTGGGACAGGGGTCCCTTACGAGCAGTACTTC. It yields the protein CSVGTGVPYEQYF.

The chain uses TRBV4-3 and TRBJ2-1, with 8 bases aligning to TRBD2. The germline V gene encodes CDR1 LGHNA and CDR2 YSLEER. CDR3 length equals 16 residues. J lost 1 base, V lost 1 base, and 3 bases had no gene match. The CDR3: CASSQGQRGSYNEQFF. The CDR3 region has the DNA TGCGCCAGCAGCCAAGGTCAGCGGGGGTCCTACAATGAGCAGTTCTTC.

This clone was counted a single time. The chain uses TRBV7-9 and TRBJ1-1; D remains ambiguous. Germline V gene data show CDR1 as SEHNR and CDR2 as FQNEAQ (reference sequence). Trimming removed 5 bases from V and 0 bases from J, with 13 bases in between. The CDR3 runs 15 residues. The CDR3 region is CASSPQEPMNTEAFF. The CDR3 bases are TGTGCCAGCAGCCCCCAGGAACCCATGAACACTGAAGCTTTCTTT.

The genes are TRBV9 and TRBJ2-3; tentatively, D is TRBD2 (6 bases). The V end was cut by 4 bases, the J end by 6 bases, with 18 bases between. The CDR3 has 15 residues. Germline V lookup: CDR1 SGDLS, CDR2 YYNGEE. The CDR3: CASSISGGLSDTQYF. The CDR3 nucleotides read TGTGCCAGCAGCATCAGTGGGGGACTGTCCGATACGCAGTATTTT. The full variable domain, in which reference TRBV9 and TRBJ2-3 provide the parts outside the CDR3, is DSGVTQTPKHLITATGQRVTLRCSPRSGDLSVYWYQQSLDQGLQFLIQYYNGEERAKGNILERFSAQQFPDLHSELNLSSLELGDSALYFCASSISGGLSDTQYFGPGTRLTVL.

The chain has TRBV7-2 and TRBJ1-4, with TRBD1 matching 10 bases. CDR1 is SGHTA, CDR2 FQGNSA, per germline. This CDR3 has 14 amino acids. V shed 3 bases and J 7 bases; nucleotides not matched to a gene: 2. CDR3 DNA: TGTGCCAGCAGCTTTGGGACAGGGGCTGAAAAACTGTTTTTT. This encodes CASSFGTGAEKLFF.

The chain joins TRBV28 to TRBJ2-2; D gene unclear. V dropped 7 bases and J dropped 4 bases, with 7 bases sitting between them. CDR1 is MDHEN, CDR2 SYDVKM, per germline. This CDR3 is built from 12 residues. The CDR3 loop reads CASNFLTGELFF. In DNA form, the CDR3 reads TGTGCCAGCAATTTCCTCACCGGGGAGCTGTTTTTT.

J is TRBJ2-1 and V is TRBV4-1; 9 bases match TRBD1. The CDR3 extends over 13 amino acids. Germline V gene lookup returns CDR1 MGHRA and CDR2 YSYEKL. Trimming at V came to 5 bases and at J to 9 bases, leaving 5 bases not matched to a gene. This CDR3 is CASSMGQGAEQFF. In nucleotides, the CDR3 is TGCGCCAGCAGCATGGGACAGGGCGCTGAGCAGTTCTTC.